This T cell receptor beta chain originates from a study of blood T cell repertoires in COVID-19. The V gene's germline CDR1 is SNHLY and CDR2 FYNNEI. The CDR3 is 17 amino acids. Germline trimming cut 5 bases from V and 1 base from J; bases unmatched to any gene: 10. Method: immunoSEQ multiplex PCR; TCRdb's copy keeps in-frame clones and lacks some. The sample consists of roughly 250,000 clones, 80% to 90% of them appearing once. This sequence joins TRBV2 and TRBJ2-3; 9 bases align to TRBD2. The source is a woman aged 18-30 years who had recovered from COVID-19. Sequenced sample: PBMCs or T cells enriched from blood (not recorded which). The CDR3 sequence: CASSPTRAGGGTDTQYF. The CDR3 nucleotides are TGTGCCAGCAGTCCCACCCGAGCGGGGGGCGGCACAGATACGCAGTATTTT.